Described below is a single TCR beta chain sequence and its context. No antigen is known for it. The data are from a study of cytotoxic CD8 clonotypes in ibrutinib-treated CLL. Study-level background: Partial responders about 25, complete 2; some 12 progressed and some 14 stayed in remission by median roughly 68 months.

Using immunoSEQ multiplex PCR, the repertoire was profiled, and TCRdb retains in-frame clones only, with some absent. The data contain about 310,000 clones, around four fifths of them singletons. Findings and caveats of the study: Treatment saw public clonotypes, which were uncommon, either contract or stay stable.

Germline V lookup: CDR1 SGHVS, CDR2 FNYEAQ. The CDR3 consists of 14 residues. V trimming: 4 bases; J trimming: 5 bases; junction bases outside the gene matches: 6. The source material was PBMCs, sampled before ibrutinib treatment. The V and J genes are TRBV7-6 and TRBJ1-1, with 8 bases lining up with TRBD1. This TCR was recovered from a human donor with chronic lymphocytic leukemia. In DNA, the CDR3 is TGTGCCAGCAGCTCTGACAGGGGTGTAACTGAAGCTTTCTTT. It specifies CASSSDRGVTEAFF.